This is a list of T cell receptor beta chains from one sample in a study of regulatory T cells in long-lasting Graves disease. TCRdb used MiXCR to reprocess the multiplex PCR reads, holding one entry per CDR3 protein. Found here are around 400,000 distinct CDR3 sequences, around 15% of them singletons; the top ten hold over 20%. The sequencing used peripheral blood mononuclear cells (PBMCs), collected at new diagnosis, from a patient treated with antithyroid drugs. These receptors originate from a female donor with Graves disease. The CDR3 runs from the conserved cysteine through the conserved F or W. D genes are given only for firm matches. Some rows mark clone size as missing; the rest say once, few, many or name a class of expanded clone.

V	J	D	size	length	CDR3	DNA
TRBV27	TRBJ2-7	.	many	15	CASSLSKGPVDEQYF	TGTGCCAGCAGTTTATCGAAGGGGCCTGTGGACGAGCAGTACTTC
TRBV27	TRBJ2-3	TRBD2	many	15	CAGSSGTSSTDTQYF	TGTGCCGGCAGTTCCGGGACTAGCAGCACAGATACGCAGTATTTT
TRBV29-1	TRBJ1-1	TRBD1	few	16	CSVQDLDRGWNTEAFF	TGCAGCGTCCAAGACCTTGACAGGGGCTGGAACACTGAAGCTTTCTTT
TRBV12-3/TRBV12-4	TRBJ1-6	.	many	16	CASTTGGSGWSSPLHF	TGTGCCAGCACCACGGGGGGGTCGGGTTGGAGTTCACCCCTCCACTTT
TRBV30	TRBJ2-7	.	many	13	CAWSNSGPYEQYF	TGTGCCTGGAGTAACTCAGGGCCCTACGAGCAGTACTTC
TRBV28	TRBJ1-5	.	many	13	CASFEGTGQPQHF	TGTGCCAGCTTTGAGGGGACGGGCCAGCCCCAGCATTTT
TRBV3-1	TRBJ1-2	TRBD1	many	15	CASSQAGGGNYGYTF	TGTGCCAGCAGCCAAGCAGGGGGAGGTAACTATGGCTACACCTTC
TRBV7-2	TRBJ2-7	.	.	15	CASSPSFSNHYEQYF	TGTGCCAGCAGCCCCTCATTTAGTAACCACTACGAGCAGTACTTC
TRBV2	TRBJ2-7	.	many	14	CASSERRSSYEQYF	TGTGCCAGCAGTGAACGCCGAAGCTCCTACGAGCAGTACTTC
TRBV20-1	TRBJ1-3	.	many	16	CSARPDGPSSGNTIYF	TGCAGTGCTCGCCCCGACGGACCTTCCTCTGGAAACACCATATATTTT
TRBV9	TRBJ2-3	.	many	15	CASSVRGGRTDTQYF	TGTGCCAGCAGCGTACGTGGCGGGCGCACAGATACGCAGTATTTT
TRBV12-3/TRBV12-4	TRBJ1-5	.	many	14	CASSLDRLNQPQHF	TGTGCCAGCAGCCTAGACAGGTTAAATCAGCCCCAGCATTTT
TRBV3-1	TRBJ1-1	.	.	14	CASSQEWGYTEAFF	TGTGCCAGCAGCCAAGAGTGGGGCTACACTGAAGCTTTCTTT
TRBV10-1	TRBJ1-1	.	many	14	CASSESMVGGEAFF	TGCGCCAGCAGTGAGTCGATGGTCGGAGGTGAAGCCTTCTTT
TRBV7-2	TRBJ2-1	TRBD2	.	16	CASSPGLADGFDEQFF	TGTGCCAGCAGCCCGGGACTAGCGGATGGCTTTGATGAGCAGTTCTTC
TRBV6-1	TRBJ2-7	.	.	14	CASSEAPQGLKQYF	TGTGCCAGCAGTGAAGCTCCGCAGGGCCTTAAGCAGTACTTC
TRBV7-2	TRBJ1-3	TRBD1	many	15	CASSLVQGVANTIYF	TGTGCCAGCAGCTTAGTGCAGGGGGTTGCAAACACCATATATTTT
TRBV29-1	TRBJ1-1	TRBD1	.	11	CSVFQGAQAFF	TGCAGCGTTTTTCAGGGGGCCCAAGCTTTCTTT
TRBV30	TRBJ2-2	.	many	16	CACYPGIAKYTGELFF	TGTGCCTGCTACCCGGGAATAGCGAAATACACCGGGGAGCTGTTTTTT
TRBV30	TRBJ1-4	.	.	15	CAWSRGTATNEKLFF	TGTGCCTGGAGTAGAGGGACTGCAACTAATGAAAAACTGTTTTTT
TRBV12-3/TRBV12-4	TRBJ1-1	.	many	14	CASSLGQPYTEAFF	TGTGCCAGCAGTTTAGGCCAGCCTTACACTGAAGCTTTCTTT
TRBV10-3	TRBJ2-7	TRBD1	.	15	CAITGGQGSTYEQYF	TGTGCCATCACAGGAGGACAGGGGTCTACCTACGAGCAGTACTTC
TRBV10-3	TRBJ1-1	.	few	14	CAISETRGDTEAFF	TGTGCCATCAGTGAAACTAGGGGAGACACTGAAGCTTTCTTT
TRBV6-2/TRBV6-3	TRBJ1-1	TRBD1	few	13	CASSRGQGHEAFF	TGTGCCAGCAGCCGGGGACAGGGCCATGAAGCTTTCTTT
TRBV6-5	TRBJ1-4	.	.	18	CASSYSSLAAATNEKLFF	TGTGCCAGCAGTTACTCGAGTTTGGCGGCCGCAACTAATGAAAAACTGTTTTTT
TRBV5-1	TRBJ2-3	.	many	14	CASSLNLATDTQYF	TGCGCCAGCAGCTTGAATTTGGCCACAGATACGCAGTATTTT
TRBV20-1	TRBJ1-1	TRBD1	many	13	CRAFENRGTEAFF	TGCAGGGCCTTCGAAAACAGGGGCACTGAAGCTTTCTTT
TRBV19	TRBJ2-2	TRBD1	.	16	CASRDRDQLDTGELFF	TGTGCCAGCCGGGACAGGGATCAATTGGACACCGGGGAGCTGTTTTTT
TRBV27	TRBJ2-7	.	many	13	CASSSMRGYEQYF	TGTGCCAGCAGTTCTATGCGGGGCTACGAGCAGTACTTC
TRBV20-1	TRBJ2-3	TRBD1	few	13	CSDRTGGRGTQYF	TGCAGTGACCGGACAGGTGGGAGAGGTACGCAGTATTTT
TRBV7-8	TRBJ2-5	TRBD2	many	16	CASSPGLAGVQETQYF	TGTGCCAGCAGCCCCGGACTAGCGGGCGTGCAAGAGACCCAGTACTTC
TRBV3-1	TRBJ1-1	.	many	14	CASSQEAGNTEAFF	TGTGCCAGCAGCCAAGAAGCGGGGAACACTGAAGCTTTCTTT
TRBV27	TRBJ2-7	.	many	15	CASSSIPGASYEQYF	TGTGCCAGCAGTTCAATTCCGGGAGCGTCCTACGAGCAGTACTTC
TRBV4-1	TRBJ2-2	TRBD2	.	19	CASSQGLLASGGNTGELFF	TGCGCCAGCAGCCAAGGGTTGTTGGCTAGCGGGGGGAACACCGGGGAGCTGTTTTTT
TRBV11-2	TRBJ1-2	.	many	18	CASSTPKGGRRANYGYTF	TGTGCCAGCAGCACTCCAAAGGGGGGGCGGAGGGCTAACTATGGCTACACCTTC
TRBV28	TRBJ2-7	.	many	13	CASSLLGVNEQYF	TGTGCCAGCAGTTTGTTGGGGGTCAACGAGCAGTACTTC
TRBV6-1	TRBJ2-7	.	.	16	CASSDEGKAESHEQYF	TGTGCCAGCAGTGACGAGGGTAAGGCAGAGAGTCACGAGCAGTACTTC
TRBV29-1	TRBJ2-5	TRBD1	many	13	CSVPPQGEETQYF	TGCAGCGTTCCCCCTCAGGGGGAAGAGACCCAGTACTTC
TRBV9	TRBJ1-4	.	once	15	CASSPAGAANEKLFF	TGTGCCAGCAGCCCTGCAGGGGCGGCTAATGAAAAACTGTTTTTT
TRBV15	TRBJ1-5	.	many	16	CATSRRRDTSVQPQHF	TGTGCCACCAGCAGACGTCGTGACACCTCCGTTCAGCCCCAGCATTTT
TRBV28	TRBJ2-2	TRBD2	many	15	CASSLWTSGTGELFF	TGTGCCAGCAGTTTATGGACTAGCGGGACCGGGGAGCTGTTTTTT
TRBV5-6	TRBJ1-5	.	many	14	CASSLWGSNQPQHF	TGTGCCAGCAGCTTGTGGGGGAGCAATCAGCCCCAGCATTTT
TRBV4-1	TRBJ2-5	.	many	12	CASSQIGLTQYF	TGCGCCAGCAGCCAAATCGGTCTGACCCAGTACTTC
TRBV30	TRBJ2-7	TRBD1	.	12	CAFGTGSYEQYF	TGTGCCTTCGGGACAGGGTCCTACGAGCAGTACTTC
TRBV11-3	TRBJ2-3	.	many	17	CASSLGLGRFSSDTQYF	TGTGCCAGCAGCTTAGGCCTCGGCAGGTTTTCGTCAGATACGCAGTATTTT
TRBV4-3	TRBJ2-3	TRBD2	once	17	CASSQKLAGGPSDTQYF	TGCGCCAGCAGCCAGAAACTAGCGGGGGGGCCGTCAGATACGCAGTATTTT
TRBV20-1	TRBJ2-1	.	.	15	CSARDGSLSYNEQFF	TGCAGTGCTAGAGATGGCTCACTCTCCTACAATGAGCAGTTCTTC
TRBV6-1	TRBJ1-5	.	many	11	CASGSHQPQHF	TGTGCCAGCGGTAGCCATCAGCCCCAGCATTTT